This TCR beta chain was observed in a study of T cells in Graves' hyperthyroidism and ophthalmopathy. The CDR3 sequence is 16 residues long. V shed 3 bases and J shed 4 bases, with 16 bases lying between them. CDR1 and CDR2 (germline): SNHLY, FYNNEI. RNA transcripts were the template for amplifying TCR beta CDR3 regions. HTBI primers were employed in a first-round RT-PCR of the TCR CDR3. TCRdb itself ran the multiplex PCR reads through MiXCR, one entry per CDR3 protein. The sample consists of approximately 360,000 distinct CDR3 sequences, roughly 25% of them appearing once. This sequence originates from a man aged 45 to 65 with Graves' hyperthyroidism. The chain uses TRBV2 and TRBJ2-1; TRBD2 might be the D (5 bases). Material: blood. This CDR3 is CASSDGMAGVYNEQFF. The DNA for the CDR3 is TGTGCCAGCAGTGATGGTATGGCGGGTGTTTACAATGAGCAGTTCTTC.